The present entry profiles one T cell receptor (beta chain) with its context. No antigen is known for it. V was clipped by 5 bases and J by 0 bases, with 8 bases between them. Germline CDR1 and CDR2: SSHAT and FNYEAQ (reference sequence). The CDR3 consists of 14 residues. This sample is part of a study of beta chain features in type 1 diabetes. Investigators reverse transcribed all isolated RNA, so they sequenced expressed TCRB transcripts. Using immunoSEQ multiplex PCR, the repertoire was profiled, and TCRdb retains in-frame clones only, with some absent. The table has roughly 250,000 clones, around 21% seen once. General study findings and limits: All four CD4+ subsets of Type 1 diabetes patients contained TCRB CDR3s that were moderately but significantly shorter.

The sample taken for sequencing was naive CD4+ T cells from blood. The chain carries TRBV7-7 and TRBJ1-3; D is unresolved. This receptor was taken from a woman in her thirties or forties with type 1 diabetes. CDR3 DNA sequence: TGTGCCAGCAGCCCCACACCCTCTGGAAACACCATATATTTT. Its translation is CASSPTPSGNTIYF.